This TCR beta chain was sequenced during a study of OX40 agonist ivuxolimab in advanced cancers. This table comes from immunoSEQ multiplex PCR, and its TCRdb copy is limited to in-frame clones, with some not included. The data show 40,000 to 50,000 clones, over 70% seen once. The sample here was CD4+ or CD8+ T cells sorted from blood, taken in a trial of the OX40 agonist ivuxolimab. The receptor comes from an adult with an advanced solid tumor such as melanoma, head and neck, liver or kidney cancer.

CDR3 coding DNA: TGTGCCAGCAGTGACAGGGATCGGACAGATACGCAGTATTTT. Its protein product is CASSDRDRTDTQYF. The chain combines TRBV2 with TRBJ2-3, with TRBD1 as a possible D gene (5 bases). V was cut by 3 bases and J by 3 bases, with 10 bases left in between. The germline V gene has CDR1 SNHLY and CDR2 FYNNEI. This CDR3 has 14 residues.